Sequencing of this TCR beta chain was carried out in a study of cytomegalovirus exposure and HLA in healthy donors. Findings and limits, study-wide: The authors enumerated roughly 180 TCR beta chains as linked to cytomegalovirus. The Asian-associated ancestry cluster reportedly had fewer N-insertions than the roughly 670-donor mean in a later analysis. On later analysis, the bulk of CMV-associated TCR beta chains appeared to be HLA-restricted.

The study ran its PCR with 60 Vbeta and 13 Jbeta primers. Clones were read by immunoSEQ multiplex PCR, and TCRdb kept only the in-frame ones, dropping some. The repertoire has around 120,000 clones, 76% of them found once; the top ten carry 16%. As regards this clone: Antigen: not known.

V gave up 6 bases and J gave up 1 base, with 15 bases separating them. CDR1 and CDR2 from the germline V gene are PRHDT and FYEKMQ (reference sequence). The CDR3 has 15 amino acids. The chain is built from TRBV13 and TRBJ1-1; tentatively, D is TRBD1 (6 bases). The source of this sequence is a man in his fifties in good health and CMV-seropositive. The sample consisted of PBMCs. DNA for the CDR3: TGTGCCAGCAGACCACGGGGACATAGGAACACTGAAGCTTTCTTT. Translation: CASRPRGHRNTEAFF.